Each of the 22 T cell receptor beta chains below was sequenced from the same sample in a study of a mutant IDH1 vaccine in newly diagnosed glioma. Their specific antigens are unknown. The table came from immunoSEQ multiplex PCR; TCRdb's copy has only in-frame clones and leaves some out. The table shows about 13,000 clones, with around 78% occurring only once. Time point in this sample: week 47, end of study. Doses consisted of 300 ug of mutant IDH1 20-mer peptide each, paired with topical imiquimod. Material: PBMCs, obtained from a glioma patient whose treatment included an IDH1 peptide vaccine. The receptor set was obtained from a woman between 40 and 50 years old with glioma.

The chain recombines TRBV28 with TRBJ2-5; D is perhaps TRBD2 (6 bases). CDR1 is MDHEN and CDR2 is SYDVKM in the germline V gene. This CDR3 is 14 amino acids long. V was clipped by 8 bases and J by 0 bases, with 13 bases between them. The CDR3: CASGEEGYQETQYF. The CDR3 DNA is TGTGCCAGCGGAGAGGAGGGGTACCAAGAGACCCAGTACTTC.

There are a few counts of this clone. The chain joins TRBV2 to TRBJ1-6; 7 bases are shared with TRBD1. Per germline, CDR1 SNHLY and CDR2 FYNNEI. The CDR3 has 14 amino acids. Trimming at V came to 8 bases and at J to 7 bases, leaving 8 bases not matched to a gene. CDR3 residues: CASYLRDSNSPLHF. The CDR3 DNA sequence: TGTGCCAGCTACCTGCGGGACAGCAATTCACCCCTCCACTTT.

The chain has TRBV7-2 and TRBJ1-2, with unresolved D. Germline V gene lookup returns CDR1 SGHTA and CDR2 FQGNSA. The CDR3 sequence is 12 residues long. Trimming left V 3 bases short and J 8 bases short, with 10 bases between. DNA of the CDR3: TGTGCCAGCAGCTTCGGCAGCAACGGCTACACCTTC. Translating it yields CASSFGSNGYTF.

This chain joins TRBV4-2 and TRBJ2-3; either TRBD1 or TRBD2 may fit D (6 bases each). The ends were cut back, 3 bases at V and 10 bases at J, with 17 bases in the middle. The CDR3 spans 14 residues. Germline assignment: CDR1 LGHNA and CDR2 YNFKEQ. CDR3 nucleotides: TGTGCCAGCAGCCAGGAGGGGGTGGGTTCTGCGCAGTATTTT. Translating gives CASSQEGVGSAQYF.

This clone occurred a few times. The chain uses TRBV7-9 and TRBJ1-5, with no clear D. CDR1 is SEHNR and CDR2 is FQNEAQ in the germline V gene (reference sequence). V lost 5 bases to trimming and J lost 5 bases, with 13 bases between them. CDR3 size: 14 residues. CDR3 in DNA: TGTGCCAGCAGCCTAACTCTTAGGTATCAGCCCCAGCATTTT. It encodes CASSLTLRYQPQHF.

Note on this clone: One end of the junction is discordant with germline, which a read error may explain. V usage is TRBV7-8 and J usage is TRBJ2-5; D gene uncertain. The CDR3 spans 12 residues. CDR1 and CDR2 from the germline V gene are SGHVS and FQNEAQ. DNA for the CDR3: TGTGCCAGCAGCTTAGGCTCGGCCCAGCAAAACTTC. Encoded protein: CASSLGSAQQNF. The full variable domain, its missing parts supplied by reference TRBV7-8 and TRBJ2-5, is GAGVSQSPRYKVAKRGQDVALRCDPISGHVSLFWYQQALGQGPEFLTYFQNEAQLDKSGLPSDRFFAERPEGSVSTLKIQRTQQEDSAVYLCASSLGSAQQNFGPGTRLLVL.

The rearrangement links TRBV7-3 to TRBJ2-3, with 8 bases aligning to TRBD2. The germline CDR1 and CDR2 sequences are SGHTA and FQGTGA. V dropped 5 bases and J dropped 4; count of bases not matched to a gene: 8. The CDR3 has 15 residues. CDR3 nucleotides: TGTGCCAGCAGCCTCTCGGGGGGGCCATCAGATACGCAGTATTTT. Its translation: CASSLSGGPSDTQYF.

V gene TRBV9 combines with J gene TRBJ2-5, with TRBD2 matching over 7 bases. The J segment lost 4 bases and the V segment lost 3 bases, leaving 12 bases of the junction unmatched. The CDR3 runs to 16 residues. Germline-derived CDR1 and CDR2 are SGDLS and YYNGEE. The CDR3 reads CASSAGGGGAGETQYF. In DNA form, the CDR3 reads TGTGCCAGCAGCGCTGGGGGGGGAGGGGCGGGAGAGACCCAGTACTTC.

This rearrangement joins TRBV27 to TRBJ2-1, with D maybe TRBD2 (6 bases). V gave up 2 bases and J gave up 2 bases, with 7 bases separating them. Germline CDR1 MNHEY, CDR2 SMNVEV (reference sequence). This CDR3 comprises 14 residues. CDR3 DNA: TGTGCCAGCAGTTTACGGGGGACCTACAATGAGCAGTTCTTC. Translation: CASSLRGTYNEQFF.

This rearrangement joins TRBV6-5 to TRBJ1-5, with 7 bases that match TRBD1. Per the germline V gene, CDR1 is MNHEY and CDR2 is SVGAGI. After removal of 6 bases from V and 5 bases from J, the junction contained 7 bases not matched to a gene. The CDR3 consists of 14 residues. CDR3: CASSRRGKDQPQHF. CDR3 DNA sequence: TGTGCCAGCAGCCGCAGGGGGAAGGATCAGCCCCAGCATTTT.

This sequence joins TRBV6-1 and TRBJ2-1; 7 positions agree with TRBD2. Germline values: CDR1 MNHNS, CDR2 SASEGT. The CDR3 spans 11 residues. V shed 3 bases, J shed 10 bases, and the junction held 0 bases outside the gene matches. CDR3 protein: CASSDGGEQFF. As DNA, the CDR3 is TGTGCCAGCAGTGACGGGGGGGAGCAGTTCTTC.

V is TRBV5-6 and J is TRBJ1-2, with 7 bases matching TRBD1. Germline V lookup: CDR1 SGHDT, CDR2 YYEEEE. J gave up 7 bases and V 4 bases, and 19 bases lay outside the gene matches. The CDR3 covers 17 residues. CDR3 region: CASSLVGGTVIPSGYTF. The CDR3 bases are TGTGCCAGCAGCCTGGTCGGGGGGACAGTGATACCTAGTGGCTACACCTTC.

V gene TRBV25-1 combines with J gene TRBJ2-5; D is uncertain. CDR3 length: 15 amino acids. V lost 2 bases, J lost 5 bases, and 15 bases lay in between. Per the germline V gene, CDR1 is MGHDK and CDR2 is SYGVNS. CDR3 in amino acids: CASSEALTETETQYF. The CDR3 DNA reads as TGTGCCAGCAGTGAAGCCCTAACCGAGACGGAGACCCAGTACTTC.

The genes are TRBV4-3 and TRBJ2-1; TRBD1 aligns across 7 bases. The CDR3 has 14 residues. Germline V gives CDR1 LGHNA, CDR2 YSLEER. V trimming: 0 bases; J trimming: 6 bases; junction bases outside the gene matches: 2. CDR3 in amino acids: CASSQDRQGNEQFF. CDR3 bases: TGCGCCAGCAGCCAAGACCGACAGGGCAATGAGCAGTTCTTC.

V gene TRBV5-6 combines with J gene TRBJ1-6; D ambiguous. The CDR3 is 15 residues long. Germline V lookup: CDR1 SGHDT, CDR2 YYEEEE. Between the trimmed V and J ends, which lost 4 bases and 3 bases, there was a span of 11 bases. The CDR3 nucleotides are TGTGCCAGCAGCCCCGGATTGATCTATAATTCACCCCTCCACTTT. Residues: CASSPGLIYNSPLHF.

This clone was detected only a few times. The chain combines TRBV5-5 with TRBJ2-2, with unresolved D. Germline lookup yields CDR1 SGHKS and CDR2 YYEKEE (reference sequence). CDR3 length: 15 residues. Between the trimmed V and J ends, which lost 0 bases and 4 bases, there was a span of 10 bases. CDR3 in DNA: TGTGCCAGCAGCTTGGGCAGTAGTAGCACCGGGGAGCTGTTTTTT. This gives the protein CASSLGSSSTGELFF.

The rearrangement uses TRBV19 and TRBJ2-6, with D maybe TRBD2 (6 bases). This CDR3 has 16 amino acids. From germline, CDR1 is LNHDA and CDR2 SQIVND (reference sequence). V was cut by 3 bases and J by 0 bases, with 9 bases left in between. The CDR3 sequence: CASSIPGGSGANVLTF. The DNA for the CDR3 is TGTGCCAGTAGTATCCCCGGGGGCTCTGGGGCCAACGTCCTGACTTTC. The complete variable domain, with remaining parts taken from reference TRBV19 and TRBJ2-6, reads DGGITQSPKYLFRKEGQNVTLSCEQNLNHDAMYWYRQDPGQGLRLIYYSQIVNDFQKGDIAEGYSVSREKKESFPLTVTSAQKNPTAFYLCASSIPGGSGANVLTFGAGSRLTVL.

The genes are TRBV6-5 and TRBJ2-5; possibly TRBD1 for D (6 bases). Between the trimmed V and J ends, which lost 0 bases and 2 bases, there was a span of 13 bases. Per germline, CDR1 MNHEY and CDR2 SVGAGI. The CDR3 runs 16 residues. The DNA for the CDR3 is TGTGCCAGCAGTTACTCCCAGACCGGGACACAAGAGACCCAGTACTTC. Protein: CASSYSQTGTQETQYF.

V usage is TRBV5-1 and J usage is TRBJ2-1; 7 nucleotides line up with TRBD1. V shed 0 bases, J shed 8 bases, and the junction held 11 bases outside the gene matches. From germline, CDR1 is SGHRS and CDR2 YFSETQ. The CDR3 contains 16 residues. The CDR3 DNA is TGCGCCAGCAGCTTGGGGGATGTTACAGGGGAAGATGAGCAGTTCTTC. It specifies CASSLGDVTGEDEQFF.

The V gene is TRBV6-6, the J gene TRBJ1-6; D is uncertain. The CDR3 runs 13 residues. Trimming shortened V by 8 bases and J by 4 bases, and 9 bases separated the two germline ends. Germline lookup yields CDR1 MNHNY and CDR2 SVGAGI (reference sequence). This CDR3 reads CASGGAYNSPLHF. The CDR3 DNA is TGTGCCAGCGGCGGTGCTTATAATTCACCCCTCCACTTT.

This clone was recorded a few times. The genes are TRBV7-9 and TRBJ2-2; D may be TRBD2 (5 bases). CDR3 length: 13 residues. V lost 5 bases and J lost 7, with 11 bases in between. CDR1 is SEHNR, CDR2 FQNEAQ, per germline (reference sequence). The CDR3 spells CASSTPGLGELFF. CDR3 coding DNA: TGTGCCAGCAGCACCCCAGGACTCGGGGAGCTGTTTTTT.

The gene calls are TRBV19 and TRBJ1-1; D not certain. The CDR3 totals 12 residues. V was trimmed by 6 bases and J by 8 bases, leaving 13 bases between them. CDR1 and CDR2 (germline): LNHDA, SQIVND (reference sequence). The DNA for the CDR3 is TGTGCCAGTAGCCCGCGAGGGCGGGAAGCTTTCTTT. Residues: CASSPRGREAFF.